The 21 T cell receptor beta chains below were found in one sample sequenced in a study of blood T cell repertoires in COVID-19. Profiled with immunoSEQ multiplex PCR; TCRdb holds only in-frame clones, not every one. The sample shows over 250,000 clones, approximately 89% of them seen only once. The sample consisted of peripheral blood. These TCRs come from an older woman with acute or convalescent COVID-19.

V gene TRBV7-3 combines with J gene TRBJ2-4; D perhaps matches TRBD2 (6 bases). V gave up 5 bases and J gave up 12 bases, with 23 bases separating them. Germline V lookup: CDR1 SGHTA, CDR2 FQGTGA. The CDR3 runs 15 residues. CDR3 DNA: TGTGCCAGCAGCCCGGGGACTCGAGAGGATCCAAATCAGTACTTC. The encoded protein is CASSPGTREDPNQYF. Variable domain in full (rest from reference TRBV7-3 and TRBJ2-4): GAGVSQTPSNKVTEKGKYVELRCDPISGHTALYWYRQSLGQGPEFLIYFQGTGAADDSGLPNDRFFAVRPEGSVSTLKIQRTERGDSAVYLCASSPGTREDPNQYFGAGTRLSVL.

The chain employs TRBV19 and TRBJ2-1; D uncertain. Per germline, CDR1 LNHDA and CDR2 SQIVND (reference sequence). Trimming shortened V by 5 bases and J by 9 bases, and 11 bases separated the two germline ends. This CDR3 has 12 residues. CDR3 coding DNA: TGTGCCAGTAGTGCGAGTAGCAGTGAGCAGTTCTTC. Translation gives CASSASSSEQFF.

V gene TRBV28 combines with J gene TRBJ2-1; 9 positions agree with TRBD2. The V segment lost 4 bases and the J segment 6 bases; nucleotides outside the gene matches: 13. The CDR3 contains 17 residues. The germline gives CDR1 MDHEN, CDR2 SYDVKM. For the CDR3, the DNA is TGTGCCAGCAGTTCTTATGTGGGGCGGGAGGGTGGCAATGAGCAGTTCTTC. Translation gives CASSSYVGREGGNEQFF.

The CDR3, as DNA: TGTGCCAGCAGTGAGAGGACAGGGGGCAAACTGTTTTTT. Translation: CASSERTGGKLFF. The rearrangement uses TRBV6-4 and TRBJ1-4; TRBD1 matches at 11 bases. The trim removed 3 bases at V and 11 bases at J, leaving 2 bases unmatched. Germline V gene sequence: CDR1 MRHNA, CDR2 SNTAGT. The CDR3 is 13 residues long.

The chain is built from TRBV6-2 or TRBV6-3 and TRBJ2-7; possible D gene TRBD1, 5 bases. Germline assignment: CDR1 MNHEY and CDR2 SVGEGT. V dropped 5 bases and J dropped 5 bases, with 13 bases sitting between them. The CDR3 contains 13 residues. The CDR3 loop is CASSPRVAHEQYF. The CDR3 DNA reads TGTGCCAGCAGTCCCAGGGTGGCCCACGAGCAGTACTTC.

The rearrangement joins TRBV9 to TRBJ2-3; 11 bases agree with TRBD2. With 3 bases clipped from V and 0 bases from J, the junction kept 3 bases outside the gene matches. The CDR3 is 16 amino acids. Germline-derived CDR1 and CDR2 are SGDLS and YYNGEE. The CDR3: CASSATSGVSTDTQYF. CDR3 DNA: TGTGCCAGCAGCGCGACTAGCGGGGTTAGCACAGATACGCAGTATTTT.

The rearrangement joins TRBV10-3 to TRBJ1-4; TRBD1 might be the D (6 bases). The V gene's germline CDR1 is ENHRY and CDR2 SYGVKD. CDR3 length: 15 amino acids. Trimming removed 4 bases at V and 2 bases at J, with 11 bases between. CDR3 coding DNA: TGTGCCATCAGTGCCGAGGGGGGGACTAATGAAAAACTGTTTTTT. Its translation: CAISAEGGTNEKLFF.

This clone was detected only once. The chain combines TRBV18 with TRBJ2-7; unclear D gene. The V and J ends lost 1 base and 3 bases respectively, with 19 bases between them. Germline V gene sequence: CDR1 KGHSH, CDR2 LQKENI. CDR3 length: 17 residues. For the CDR3, the DNA is TGTGCCAGCTCACCACGTCTTCAGACAATCCCATACTACGAGCAGTACTTC. This encodes CASSPRLQTIPYYEQYF.

The chain links TRBV12-5 to TRBJ2-1; TRBD2 might be the D (7 bases). Germline CDR1 and CDR2: LGHNT and FRNRAP. Trimming pared 10 bases from V and 5 bases from J, leaving 15 bases between. The CDR3 extends over 13 amino acids. CDR3 sequence (DNA): TGTGCTACTTCCCGGGGGGCCAACAATGAGCAGTTCTTC. Translating it yields CATSRGANNEQFF.

This clone was found once. This chain joins TRBV12-1 and TRBJ1-5; the D call TRBD1 from the table was never checked on the DNA. TRBV12-1 is a pseudogene segment. The CDR3 sequence is 19 residues long. In DNA, the CDR3 is TGTGCCAGCAGCTTTGGGGCTGACAGGGTGGACAAGGGCAATCAGCCCCAGCATTTT. It encodes CASSFGADRVDKGNQPQHF.

The genes are TRBV7-2 and TRBJ1-1, with D perhaps TRBD1 (6 bases). Deletions cut 7 bases from V and 0 bases from J, with 12 bases between. The germline V gene encodes CDR1 SGHTA and CDR2 FQGNSA. This CDR3 region has 14 residues. For the CDR3, the DNA is TGTGCCAGCACCCCACAGGGTTTGAACACTGAAGCTTTCTTT. Amino acids: CASTPQGLNTEAFF.

The chain couples TRBV7-9 to TRBJ2-7, with no clear D. There are 15 residues in the CDR3. V was shortened by 1 base and J by 4 bases, with 14 bases between the two germline ends. Germline values: CDR1 SEHNR, CDR2 FQNEAQ (reference sequence). Here the CDR3 reads CASSLGDIHLYEQYF. CDR3 in DNA: TGTGCCAGCAGCTTAGGAGACATCCACTTATACGAGCAGTACTTC.

The chain links TRBV29-1 to TRBJ1-1; 8 bases match TRBD1. Germline V gene sequence: CDR1 SQVTM, CDR2 ANQGSEA. The CDR3 consists of 12 residues. V lost 6 bases to trimming and J lost 1 base; unmatched junction nucleotides: 1. In DNA, the CDR3 is TGCAGCGTGGACAGGGCGAACACTGAAGCTTTCTTT. Translating gives CSVDRANTEAFF.

The V call is TRBV7-3, the J call TRBJ2-7; 8 bases are shared with TRBD2. The junction had 4 bases not matched to a gene; V was cut back by 3 bases and J by 0 bases. Per the germline V gene, CDR1 is SGHTA and CDR2 is FQGTGA. The CDR3 totals 15 residues. CDR3 region: CASSFRAGGSYEQYF. As DNA, the CDR3 is TGTGCCAGCAGCTTCCGCGCGGGAGGCTCCTACGAGCAGTACTTC.

This chain joins TRBV27 and TRBJ1-4; the D gene is possibly TRBD1 (5 bases). The length of the CDR3 is 13 residues. Germline values: CDR1 MNHEY, CDR2 SMNVEV (reference sequence). V was pared by 5 bases and J by 8 bases, with 12 bases between. The DNA of the CDR3 is TGTGCCAGCAGTGGGACTGTGGAGGAAAAACTGTTTTTT. This codes for CASSGTVEEKLFF.

The genes are TRBV28 and TRBJ2-4; 8 nucleotides line up with TRBD1. Per the germline V gene, CDR1 is MDHEN and CDR2 is SYDVKM. This CDR3 contains 14 residues. The trim removed 5 bases at V and 5 bases at J, leaving 5 bases unmatched. The CDR3 reads CASSPLGQENIQYF. CDR3 nucleotide sequence: TGTGCCAGCAGTCCCCTGGGACAGGAAAACATTCAGTACTTC.

The rearrangement joins TRBV27 to TRBJ2-2, with 10 positions matching TRBD2. The CDR3 consists of 16 residues. Germline values: CDR1 MNHEY, CDR2 SMNVEV (reference sequence). The J segment lost 4 bases and the V segment lost 10 bases, leaving 12 bases of the junction unmatched. CDR3 nucleotide sequence: TGTGCCACCGCTAAAAGCGGGGGGGCTCCCACCGGGGAGCTGTTTTTT. This codes for CATAKSGGAPTGELFF.

The chain joins TRBV27 to TRBJ2-5; D call uncertain. Trimming removed 2 bases at V and 1 base at J, with 5 bases between. Looked up from germline, CDR1 is MNHEY and CDR2 is SMNVEV (reference sequence). The CDR3 runs 13 residues. The CDR3 sequence: CASSLQIQETQYF. In nucleotides, the CDR3 is TGTGCCAGCAGTTTACAGATCCAAGAGACCCAGTACTTC.

In nucleotides, the CDR3 is TGTGCCAGCAGCAAGGACAGGGTGAAAGCCGGGGAGCTGTTTTTT. Protein: CASSKDRVKAGELFF. The chain recombines TRBV7-2 with TRBJ2-2; 8 bases map to TRBD1. V gave up 5 bases and J gave up 6 bases; unmatched junction bases: 8. This CDR3 spans 15 amino acids. CDR1 and CDR2 (germline): SGHTA, FQGNSA.

V usage is TRBV5-6 and J usage is TRBJ2-5; D gene unclear. Germline CDR1 and CDR2: SGHDT and YYEEEE. CDR3 length equals 13 residues. V dropped 0 bases and J dropped 5 bases, with 8 bases sitting between them. This CDR3 is CASSLGPRETQYF. The DNA for the CDR3 is TGTGCCAGCAGCTTGGGACCGCGGGAGACCCAGTACTTC.

The rearrangement joins TRBV7-9 to TRBJ2-3, with TRBD2 matching over 9 bases. The length of the CDR3 is 17 residues. Germline V CDR1 and CDR2: SEHNR, FQNEAQ (reference sequence). V was clipped by 5 bases and J by 2 bases; unmatched bases: 11. CDR3 DNA: TGTGCCAGCAGCCCTCCGGAGCGGGGGGCCCTCACAGATACGCAGTATTTT. Protein product: CASSPPERGALTDTQYF.